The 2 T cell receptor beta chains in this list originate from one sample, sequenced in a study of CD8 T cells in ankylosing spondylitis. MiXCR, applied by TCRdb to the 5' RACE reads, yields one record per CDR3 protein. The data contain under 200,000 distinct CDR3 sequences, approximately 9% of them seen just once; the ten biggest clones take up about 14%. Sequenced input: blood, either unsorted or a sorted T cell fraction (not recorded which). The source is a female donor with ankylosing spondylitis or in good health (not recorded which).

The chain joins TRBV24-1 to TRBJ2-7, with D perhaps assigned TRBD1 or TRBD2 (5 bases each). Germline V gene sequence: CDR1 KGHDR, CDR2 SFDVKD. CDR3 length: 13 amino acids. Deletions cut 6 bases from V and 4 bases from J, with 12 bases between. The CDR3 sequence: CATSQGSGYEQYF. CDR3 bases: TGTGCCACCAGTCAGGGAAGCGGTTACGAGCAGTACTTC.

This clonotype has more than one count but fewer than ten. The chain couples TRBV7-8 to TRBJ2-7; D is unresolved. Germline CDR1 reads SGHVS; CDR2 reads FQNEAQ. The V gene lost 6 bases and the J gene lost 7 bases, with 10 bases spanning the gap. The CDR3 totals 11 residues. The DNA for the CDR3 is TGTGCCAGCAGTTCCACTTGGGAGCAGTACTTC. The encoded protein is CASSSTWEQYF.